The rows below give T cell receptor beta chains drawn from one sample of a study of CD8+ T cells in alopecia areata. The table came from immunoSEQ multiplex PCR; TCRdb's copy has only in-frame clones and leaves some out. The table records 150,000 to 200,000 clones, around 60% of them present only once. Source: CD4+ T cells sorted from blood, taken at week 0. Receptors originate from a human donor with alopecia areata. Both conserved end residues are part of each CDR3. Each record gives: J gene, V gene, clone size, D gene, CDR3 protein, CDR3 DNA. A D gene is named only where the DNA matches it firmly. Clone size is given for some rows only: seen once, a few or many times, or a class if the clone is expanded.

J gene: TRBJ2-3; V gene: TRBV4-2; clone size: NA; D gene: TRBD2; CDR3 protein: CASSQDGLAGGADTQYF; CDR3 DNA: TGTGCCAGCAGCCAAGATGGCCTAGCGGGGGGGGCAGATACGCAGTATTTT
J gene: TRBJ1-6; V gene: TRBV2; clone size: NA; D gene: NA; CDR3 protein: CASRAVPNSPLHF; CDR3 DNA: TGTGCCAGCAGAGCGGTTCCGAATTCACCCCTCCACTTT
J gene: TRBJ1-5; V gene: TRBV5-1; clone size: NA; D gene: NA; CDR3 protein: CASSWEGGSNQPQHF; CDR3 DNA: TGCGCCAGCAGCTGGGAGGGGGGAAGCAATCAGCCCCAGCATTTT
J gene: TRBJ2-7; V gene: TRBV30; clone size: NA; D gene: TRBD1; CDR3 protein: CAWSPGGAGTGAYEQYF; CDR3 DNA: TGTGCCTGGAGTCCAGGGGGGGCCGGGACAGGGGCCTACGAGCAGTACTTC
J gene: TRBJ1-6; V gene: TRBV19; clone size: NA; D gene: NA; CDR3 protein: CASSTGPRDSPLHF; CDR3 DNA: TGTGCCAGTAGTACGGGCCCGCGGGATTCACCCCTCCACTTT
J gene: TRBJ1-5; V gene: TRBV18; clone size: NA; D gene: NA; CDR3 protein: CASSPRQVSNQPQHF; CDR3 DNA: TGTGCCAGCTCACCCCGACAGGTTAGCAATCAGCCCCAGCATTTT
J gene: TRBJ2-7; V gene: TRBV10-3; clone size: few; D gene: NA; CDR3 protein: CAISQTVPEQYF; CDR3 DNA: TGTGCCATCAGTCAGACAGTGCCGGAGCAGTACTTC
J gene: TRBJ1-5; V gene: TRBV25-1; clone size: NA; D gene: NA; CDR3 protein: CASSEGDRQPQHF; CDR3 DNA: TGTGCCAGCAGTGAAGGGGATCGTCAGCCCCAGCATTTT
J gene: TRBJ2-7; V gene: TRBV30; clone size: NA; D gene: TRBD2; CDR3 protein: CAWSPLRGDSYEQYF; CDR3 DNA: TGTGCCTGGAGTCCCCTTCGGGGGGACTCCTACGAGCAGTACTTC
J gene: TRBJ1-1; V gene: TRBV29-1; clone size: NA; D gene: NA; CDR3 protein: CSGSELNTEAFF; CDR3 DNA: TGCAGCGGATCAGAGCTGAACACTGAAGCTTTCTTT
J gene: TRBJ1-5; V gene: TRBV29-1; clone size: NA; D gene: NA; CDR3 protein: CSVGGGNQPQHF; CDR3 DNA: TGCAGCGTTGGGGGGGGCAATCAGCCCCAGCATTTT
J gene: TRBJ1-6; V gene: TRBV5-6; clone size: NA; D gene: NA; CDR3 protein: CASSPADNSPLHF; CDR3 DNA: TGTGCCAGCAGCCCGGCCGACAATTCACCCCTCCACTTT
J gene: TRBJ2-1; V gene: TRBV5-6; clone size: NA; D gene: NA; CDR3 protein: CASSLWRGEQFF; CDR3 DNA: TGTGCCAGCAGCTTGTGGCGGGGTGAGCAGTTCTTC
J gene: TRBJ1-3; V gene: TRBV6-5; clone size: NA; D gene: NA; CDR3 protein: CASSSRAYSGNTIYF; CDR3 DNA: TGTGCCAGCAGTTCCAGGGCCTACTCTGGAAACACCATATATTTT
J gene: TRBJ2-5; V gene: TRBV30; clone size: few; D gene: NA; CDR3 protein: CAWSVKGETQYF; CDR3 DNA: TGTGCCTGGAGTGTAAAGGGGGAGACCCAGTACTTC
J gene: TRBJ2-4; V gene: TRBV5-6; clone size: few; D gene: TRBD1; CDR3 protein: CASSSKQGQGASKNIQYF; CDR3 DNA: TGTGCCAGCAGCTCAAAACAAGGACAGGGAGCGTCCAAAAACATTCAGTACTTC
J gene: TRBJ2-5; V gene: TRBV10-3; clone size: few; D gene: NA; CDR3 protein: CAISGSSGGETQYF; CDR3 DNA: TGTGCCATCAGCGGTAGTTCCGGGGGAGAGACCCAGTACTTC
J gene: TRBJ1-6; V gene: TRBV30; clone size: NA; D gene: NA; CDR3 protein: CAWSHIALDSPLHF; CDR3 DNA: TGTGCCTGGAGTCATATTGCCCTCGATTCACCCCTCCACTTT
J gene: TRBJ2-6; V gene: TRBV4-1; clone size: NA; D gene: TRBD2; CDR3 protein: CASSPRLAGGPVGANVLTF; CDR3 DNA: TGCGCCAGCAGCCCCCGACTAGCGGGGGGGCCTGTGGGGGCCAACGTCCTGACTTTC
J gene: TRBJ2-3; V gene: TRBV29-1; clone size: NA; D gene: NA; CDR3 protein: CSARRTTDTQYF; CDR3 DNA: TGCAGCGCGCGCCGCACTACAGATACGCAGTATTTT
J gene: TRBJ1-2; V gene: TRBV4-1; clone size: NA; D gene: NA; CDR3 protein: CASSQAGAAYGYTF; CDR3 DNA: TGCGCCAGCAGCCAAGCAGGGGCGGCCTATGGCTACACCTTC
J gene: TRBJ2-3; V gene: TRBV30; clone size: NA; D gene: TRBD1; CDR3 protein: CAWDRAPDTQYF; CDR3 DNA: TGTGCCTGGGACAGGGCGCCAGATACGCAGTATTTT
J gene: TRBJ1-5; V gene: TRBV7-2; clone size: few; D gene: NA; CDR3 protein: CASSLAGGPHQPQHF; CDR3 DNA: TGTGCCAGCAGCTTAGCTGGGGGGCCGCATCAGCCCCAGCATTTT
J gene: TRBJ1-1; V gene: TRBV29-1; clone size: NA; D gene: NA; CDR3 protein: CSVRGPLQDTEAFF; CDR3 DNA: TGCAGCGTCCGAGGGCCATTACAGGACACTGAAGCTTTCTTT
J gene: TRBJ2-2; V gene: TRBV7-9; clone size: few; D gene: NA; CDR3 protein: CASSLGTVTGELFF; CDR3 DNA: TGTGCCAGCAGCTTAGGGACAGTCACCGGGGAGCTGTTTTTT
J gene: TRBJ1-2; V gene: TRBV30; clone size: NA; D gene: TRBD1; CDR3 protein: CAWSKDRVGYTF; CDR3 DNA: TGTGCCTGGAGTAAAGACAGGGTCGGCTACACCTTC
J gene: TRBJ2-3; V gene: TRBV9; clone size: NA; D gene: NA; CDR3 protein: CASSLVDRSDTQYF; CDR3 DNA: TGTGCCAGCAGCCTCGTCGACCGGTCGGATACGCAGTATTTT
J gene: TRBJ2-7; V gene: TRBV5-6; clone size: NA; D gene: TRBD1; CDR3 protein: CASSPDPGQGGHEQYF; CDR3 DNA: TGTGCCAGCAGCCCCGATCCGGGACAGGGAGGCCACGAGCAGTACTTC
J gene: TRBJ1-2; V gene: TRBV30; clone size: NA; D gene: NA; CDR3 protein: CAWSGVLYGYTF; CDR3 DNA: TGTGCCTGGAGTGGTGTTCTCTATGGCTACACCTTC
J gene: TRBJ2-1; V gene: TRBV5-1; clone size: NA; D gene: NA; CDR3 protein: CASSTDSNEQFF; CDR3 DNA: TGCGCCAGCAGCACCGACAGTAATGAGCAGTTCTTC
J gene: TRBJ1-5; V gene: TRBV6-5; clone size: NA; D gene: NA; CDR3 protein: CASSPRHRLQPQHF; CDR3 DNA: TGTGCCAGCAGCCCTAGACATAGGCTTCAGCCCCAGCATTTT
J gene: TRBJ1-2; V gene: TRBV5-1; clone size: NA; D gene: NA; CDR3 protein: CASSLDRDTVYGYTF; CDR3 DNA: TGCGCCAGCAGCTTGGACCGGGACACGGTCTATGGCTACACCTTC
J gene: TRBJ1-1; V gene: TRBV6-4; clone size: NA; D gene: NA; CDR3 protein: CASSVGSGTEAFF; CDR3 DNA: TGTGCCAGCAGTGTAGGCTCGGGGACTGAAGCTTTCTTT
J gene: TRBJ2-2; V gene: TRBV30; clone size: few; D gene: NA; CDR3 protein: CAWSAGTGELFF; CDR3 DNA: TGTGCCTGGAGTGCGGGCACCGGGGAGCTGTTTTTT
J gene: TRBJ2-2; V gene: TRBV14; clone size: few; D gene: NA; CDR3 protein: CASSQVSPGFTGELFF; CDR3 DNA: TGTGCCAGCAGCCAAGTTAGTCCAGGCTTCACCGGGGAGCTGTTTTTT
J gene: TRBJ2-3; V gene: TRBV9; clone size: NA; D gene: TRBD2; CDR3 protein: CASSVAAGGSTDTQYF; CDR3 DNA: TGTGCCAGCAGCGTAGCGGCGGGGGGGAGCACAGATACGCAGTATTTT
J gene: TRBJ2-3; V gene: TRBV2; clone size: NA; D gene: NA; CDR3 protein: CASSMDTSSQYF; CDR3 DNA: TGTGCCAGCAGTATGGACACCAGCTCACAGTATTTT
J gene: TRBJ1-1; V gene: TRBV29-1; clone size: NA; D gene: TRBD1; CDR3 protein: CSVQGQGGRTEAFF; CDR3 DNA: TGCAGCGTTCAAGGACAGGGAGGGAGGACTGAAGCTTTCTTT
J gene: TRBJ1-1; V gene: TRBV29-1; clone size: NA; D gene: NA; CDR3 protein: CSVVRKMNTEAFF; CDR3 DNA: TGCAGCGTTGTTCGGAAGATGAACACTGAAGCTTTCTTT
J gene: TRBJ2-3; V gene: TRBV29-1; clone size: NA; D gene: TRBD2; CDR3 protein: CSVAGTNADTQYF; CDR3 DNA: TGCAGCGTTGCCGGGACTAATGCCGATACGCAGTATTTT
J gene: TRBJ1-1; V gene: TRBV6-5; clone size: few; D gene: NA; CDR3 protein: CASSYWPLDRYEAFF; CDR3 DNA: TGTGCCAGCAGTTACTGGCCACTGGACAGATACGAAGCTTTCTTT
J gene: TRBJ2-1; V gene: TRBV6-5; clone size: NA; D gene: TRBD1; CDR3 protein: CASSYPGQGGNEQFF; CDR3 DNA: TGTGCCAGCAGTTACCCGGGACAGGGAGGCAATGAGCAGTTCTTC
J gene: TRBJ1-2; V gene: TRBV7-9; clone size: few; D gene: NA; CDR3 protein: CASSPLQGYGGYTF; CDR3 DNA: TGTGCCAGCAGCCCCCTACAGGGTTATGGTGGCTACACCTTC
J gene: TRBJ2-1; V gene: TRBV29-1; clone size: NA; D gene: NA; CDR3 protein: CSVKVGQYNEQFF; CDR3 DNA: TGCAGCGTGAAGGTAGGACAGTACAATGAGCAGTTCTTC
J gene: TRBJ2-3; V gene: TRBV19; clone size: NA; D gene: NA; CDR3 protein: CASRPFAASTDTQYF; CDR3 DNA: TGTGCCAGTAGGCCTTTTGCGGCTAGCACAGATACGCAGTATTTT
J gene: TRBJ2-6; V gene: TRBV30; clone size: NA; D gene: NA; CDR3 protein: CAWSGGSGANVLTF; CDR3 DNA: TGTGCCTGGAGTGGGGGTTCTGGGGCCAACGTCCTGACTTTC
J gene: TRBJ2-5; V gene: TRBV11-3; clone size: NA; D gene: TRBD1; CDR3 protein: CASSLGGTDKETQYF; CDR3 DNA: TGTGCCAGCAGCTTAGGAGGGACAGACAAAGAGACCCAGTACTTC
J gene: TRBJ1-1; V gene: TRBV29-1; clone size: few; D gene: NA; CDR3 protein: CSASLRENTEAFF; CDR3 DNA: TGCAGCGCTTCGTTACGTGAGAACACTGAAGCTTTCTTT
J gene: TRBJ1-1; V gene: TRBV18; clone size: few; D gene: NA; CDR3 protein: CASSPPGDTEAFF; CDR3 DNA: TGTGCCAGCTCACCACCGGGGGACACTGAAGCTTTCTTT
J gene: TRBJ2-6; V gene: TRBV30; clone size: NA; D gene: NA; CDR3 protein: CAWSSRDLGANVLTF; CDR3 DNA: TGTGCCTGGAGTAGCCGGGATCTGGGGGCCAACGTCCTGACTTTC
J gene: TRBJ1-5; V gene: TRBV10-3; clone size: NA; D gene: NA; CDR3 protein: CAISESGDSNQPQHF; CDR3 DNA: TGTGCCATCAGTGAGTCTGGAGATAGCAATCAGCCCCAGCATTTT
J gene: TRBJ2-1; V gene: TRBV27; clone size: NA; D gene: NA; CDR3 protein: CASSFRGASSSYNEQFF; CDR3 DNA: TGTGCCAGCAGTTTCCGTGGAGCATCGAGCTCCTACAATGAGCAGTTCTTC
J gene: TRBJ2-2; V gene: TRBV29-1; clone size: NA; D gene: TRBD2; CDR3 protein: CSVGLADTGELFF; CDR3 DNA: TGCAGCGTTGGGCTAGCGGACACCGGGGAGCTGTTTTTT
J gene: TRBJ2-3; V gene: TRBV19; clone size: once; D gene: NA; CDR3 protein: CASSPGSAGDTQYF; CDR3 DNA: TGTGCCAGTAGTCCCGGGTCCGCCGGAGATACGCAGTATTTT
J gene: TRBJ2-6; V gene: TRBV27; clone size: NA; D gene: NA; CDR3 protein: CASSYSSGANVLTF; CDR3 DNA: TGTGCCAGCAGTTACAGCTCTGGGGCCAACGTCCTGACTTTC
J gene: TRBJ2-7; V gene: TRBV5-1; clone size: NA; D gene: NA; CDR3 protein: CASSRDGFYEQYF; CDR3 DNA: TGCGCCAGCTCCCGGGACGGTTTCTACGAGCAGTACTTC
J gene: TRBJ1-1; V gene: TRBV5-1; clone size: NA; D gene: NA; CDR3 protein: CASSLAWFEDAFF; CDR3 DNA: TGCGCCAGCAGCTTGGCCTGGTTTGAGGACGCTTTCTTT
J gene: TRBJ2-6; V gene: TRBV30; clone size: NA; D gene: NA; CDR3 protein: CAWRSGANVLTF; CDR3 DNA: TGTGCCTGGAGGTCTGGGGCTAACGTCCTGACTTTC
J gene: TRBJ2-5; V gene: TRBV29-1; clone size: NA; D gene: TRBD2; CDR3 protein: CSVRLAGGFAETQYF; CDR3 DNA: TGCAGCGTAAGACTAGCGGGGGGATTCGCGGAGACCCAGTACTTC
J gene: TRBJ1-4; V gene: TRBV4-2; clone size: NA; D gene: NA; CDR3 protein: CASSQQGWALFF; CDR3 DNA: TGTGCCAGCAGCCAACAGGGATGGGCACTGTTTTTT